One and the same sample provided the 17 T cell receptor beta chains below, sequenced in a study of T cell responses to AZD1222 COVID-19 vaccine. Here immunoSEQ multiplex PCR was the method, and the copy in TCRdb shows in-frame clones only, minus some. The sample contains around 110,000 clones, roughly 90% of which appear only once. The sample here was peripheral blood, taken on day 0 of AZD1222 vaccination. These receptors originate from an adult in good health.

The V call is TRBV4-1, the J call TRBJ2-1; a weak D match, TRBD2 (6 bases). In germline, CDR1 is MGHRA, CDR2 YSYEKL. The CDR3 is 13 residues long. V lost 0 bases and J lost 9, with 9 bases in between. CDR3 bases: TGCGCCAGCAGCCAAGAGGCTAGCGTTGAGCAGTTCTTC. It yields the protein CASSQEASVEQFF.

This chain joins TRBV4-1 and TRBJ1-5, with no clear D. The CDR3 extends over 14 amino acids. V was cut by 1 base and J by 1 base, with 5 bases left in between. From germline, CDR1 is MGHRA and CDR2 YSYEKL. DNA of the CDR3: TGCGCCAGCAGCCAAGGATACAGCAATCAGCCCCAGCATTTT. Protein sequence: CASSQGYSNQPQHF.

This chain links TRBV9 with TRBJ1-3, with D unresolved. In germline, CDR1 is SGDLS, CDR2 YYNGEE. CDR3 length equals 16 residues. V was cut by 0 bases and J by 0 bases, with 10 bases left in between. The CDR3 loop reads CASSVGEAYSGNTIYF. In nucleotides, the CDR3 is TGTGCCAGCAGCGTAGGTGAGGCCTACTCTGGAAACACCATATATTTT.

The chain combines TRBV2 with TRBJ2-2; 15 positions agree with TRBD2. There are 16 residues in the CDR3. Per the germline V gene, CDR1 is SNHLY and CDR2 is FYNNEI. The V gene end was trimmed by 7 bases and the J gene end by 6 bases; junction bases not matched to a gene: 6. The CDR3 DNA follows: TGTGCCAGCACTCCCCGGACTAGCGGGGGGGCCGGGGAGCTGTTTTTT. The encoded protein is CASTPRTSGGAGELFF. The entire variable domain, with the rest obtained from reference TRBV2 and TRBJ2-2, is as follows: EPEVTQTPSHQVTQMGQEVILRCVPISNHLYFYWYRQILGQKVEFLVSFYNNEISEKSEIFDDQFSVERPDGSNFTLKIRSTKLEDSAMYFCASTPRTSGGAGELFFGEGSRLTVL.

The chain links TRBV25-1 to TRBJ1-6; D gene ambiguous. Germline CDR1 and CDR2: MGHDK and SYGVNS. CDR3 size: 13 residues. Between the trimmed V and J ends, which lost 2 bases and 4 bases, there was a span of 3 bases. The CDR3 is CASSERYNSPLHF. CDR3 DNA sequence: TGTGCCAGCAGTGAAAGGTATAATTCACCCCTCCACTTT.

This rearrangement joins TRBV6-4 to TRBJ2-6, with D perhaps TRBD1 (6 bases). The CDR3 is 16 residues long. V was clipped by 0 bases and J by 0 bases, with 6 bases between them. Per germline, CDR1 MRHNA and CDR2 SNTAGT. The CDR3 spells CASSDSGGSGANVLTF. As DNA, the CDR3 is TGTGCCAGCAGTGACTCAGGGGGCTCTGGGGCCAACGTCCTGACTTTC.

The chain couples TRBV2 to TRBJ2-1; D is perhaps TRBD1 or TRBD2 (5 bases each). The CDR3 extends over 14 amino acids. Germline V gene lookup returns CDR1 SNHLY and CDR2 FYNNEI. Deletions cut 6 bases from V and 8 bases from J, with 17 bases between. The CDR3 region is CASSGQGARDEQFF. In DNA form, the CDR3 reads TGTGCCAGCAGCGGGCAGGGAGCAAGGGATGAGCAGTTCTTC.

The J gene is TRBJ2-7, the V gene TRBV11-2, with D unresolved. The ends were cut back, 5 bases at V and 3 bases at J, with 8 bases in the middle. The germline V gene encodes CDR1 SGHAT and CDR2 FQNNGV. The CDR3 consists of 12 residues. The CDR3 DNA follows: TGTGCCAGCAGCCCACAAGGCTACGAGCAGTACTTC. It encodes CASSPQGYEQYF.

This clone was counted once. The gene calls are TRBV27 and TRBJ2-3; D may correspond to TRBD1 or TRBD2 (7 bases each). Per germline, CDR1 MNHEY and CDR2 SMNVEV (reference sequence). V was cut by 10 bases and J by 3 bases, with 23 bases left in between. This CDR3 is built from 16 residues. CDR3 amino acids: CATSPSGGVGTDTQYF. CDR3 coding DNA: TGTGCCACCTCCCCTTCAGGGGGGGTTGGGACAGATACGCAGTATTTT.

V is TRBV4-2 and J is TRBJ1-2, with a weak D call TRBD1 (5 bases). Trimming pared 1 base from V and 5 bases from J, leaving 17 bases between. Germline V gene sequence: CDR1 LGHNA, CDR2 YNFKEQ. The CDR3 has 16 amino acids. The CDR3 region has the DNA TGTGCCAGCAGCCAAGGGGGGTCTGGGGGGTGGTATGGCTACACCTTC. It translates to CASSQGGSGGWYGYTF.

This clone was detected only once. The chain joins TRBV27 to TRBJ2-7, with 7 positions matching TRBD1. V lost 8 bases, J lost 1 base, and 5 bases stayed unmatched. Germline lookup yields CDR1 MNHEY and CDR2 SMNVEV (reference sequence). The CDR3 covers 13 residues. This CDR3 reads CASGTDQSYEQYF. The CDR3 nucleotides are TGTGCCAGCGGGACAGACCAATCCTACGAGCAGTACTTC.

CDR3: CASSLVGGPTRYSPLHF. As DNA, the CDR3 is TGCGCCAGCAGCTTGGTAGGGGGCCCTACGCGTTATTCACCCCTCCACTTT. J is TRBJ1-6 and V is TRBV5-1, with 7 bases fitting TRBD1. CDR3 size: 17 residues. V dropped 0 bases and J dropped 8; count of bases not matched to a gene: 11. Germline CDR1 reads SGHRS; CDR2 reads YFSETQ. Filled out from reference TRBV5-1 and TRBJ1-6, the complete variable domain reads KAGVTQTPRYLIKTRGQQVTLSCSPISGHRSVSWYQQTPGQGLQFLFEYFSETQRNKGNFPGRFSGRQFSNSRSEMNVSTLELGDSALYLCASSLVGGPTRYSPLHFGNGTRLTVT.

This chain connects TRBV27 to TRBJ1-4, with D hard to call. Germline CDR1 and CDR2: MNHEY and SMNVEV (reference sequence). The CDR3 length is 11 residues. Deletions cut 4 bases from V and 11 bases from J, with 8 bases between. Here the CDR3 DNA reads TGTGCCAGCAGTTCCTTGGGGAAACTGTTTTTT. Protein product: CASSSLGKLFF.

The J gene is TRBJ1-4, the V gene TRBV2; D is unresolved. Trimming left V 3 bases short and J 7 bases short, with 9 bases between. The CDR3 extends over 13 amino acids. Germline-derived CDR1 and CDR2 are SNHLY and FYNNEI. CDR3 sequence: CASSEWEGEKLFF. The CDR3 nucleotides are TGTGCCAGCAGTGAGTGGGAGGGTGAAAAACTGTTTTTT.

This chain uses TRBV7-9 with TRBJ1-3; D is ambiguous. V was pared by 3 bases and J by 0 bases, with 6 bases between. Germline loops: CDR1 SEHNR, CDR2 FQNEAQ (reference sequence). This CDR3 contains 14 residues. CDR3 amino acids: CASSFQSSGNTIYF. CDR3 sequence (DNA): TGTGCCAGCAGCTTTCAGAGCTCTGGAAACACCATATATTTT.

This clone has only one observation. This chain connects TRBV18 to TRBJ2-1; 10 bases are shared with TRBD1. The ends lost 6 bases at V and 6 bases at J; junction bases unmatched: 8. The CDR3 runs to 15 residues. Per the germline V gene, CDR1 is KGHSH and CDR2 is LQKENI. The CDR3 bases are TGTGCCAGCTCCTTCTCCGGGACAGGGGCCAATGAGCAGTTCTTC. Protein sequence: CASSFSGTGANEQFF.

The chain uses TRBV27 and TRBJ2-7, with D perhaps TRBD1 (5 bases). Trimming took 8 bases from V and 0 from J, leaving 14 bases between them. The germline gives CDR1 MNHEY, CDR2 SMNVEV (reference sequence). This CDR3 has 14 amino acids. The CDR3 DNA reads as TGTGCCAGCGGTAGGGGCACGGGCTCCTACGAGCAGTACTTC. It specifies CASGRGTGSYEQYF.